This T cell receptor beta chain is from a study of blood T cell repertoires in COVID-19. In the source study's methods: Nucleated cell counts were estimated from reference gene primer amplification. The repertoire was sequenced with immunoSEQ multiplex PCR; TCRdb's copy has only in-frame clones and lacks some. That table furnishes V, J and clone size, whereas the DNA furnished D and trimming. Among 90,000 to 120,000 clones listed, roughly 80% were seen once. The CDR3 is 15 amino acids. V lost 5 bases to trimming and J lost 5 bases; unmatched junction nucleotides: 9. Germline CDR1 SGHTA, CDR2 FQGNSA. The source material was peripheral blood. The V and J genes are TRBV7-2 and TRBJ2-3, with 8 bases fitting TRBD2. The receptor comes from a human donor in a cohort sampled during active COVID-19. DNA for the CDR3: TGTGCCAGCAGCGCGGGACTAGGGGTAGGAGATACGCAGTATTTT. It codes for CASSAGLGVGDTQYF.